This T cell receptor beta chain was documented in a study of cytotoxic CD8 clonotypes in ibrutinib-treated CLL. The overall study: Patients attained approximately 24 partial and 2 complete responses; at median approximately 68 months, 14 remained remitted while approximately twelve progressed. Collecting the response samples happened after a median roughly eleven months of treatment, with a range of 6 to 36. Study outcomes and limitations: Few clonotypes were public, and these shrank or held steady under treatment.

This clone was found a few times. Antigen: not known. Sequencing was performed with immunoSEQ multiplex PCR; in TCRdb, only in-frame clones are kept and a portion is missing. The data contain about 130,000 clones, 80% to 85% of them singletons. The sequence came from a human donor with chronic lymphocytic leukemia. The sequencing here drew on PBMCs, taken after 24 months of ibrutinib treatment.

CDR3 region: CASSYSENTEAFF. CDR3 in DNA: TGTGCCAGCAGTTACTCTGAGAACACTGAAGCTTTCTTT. V is TRBV6-5 and J is TRBJ1-1; D unresolved. Trimming cost V 0 bases and J 1 base, with 3 bases left between them. Germline CDR1 is MNHEY and CDR2 is SVGAGI. This CDR3 has 13 residues.